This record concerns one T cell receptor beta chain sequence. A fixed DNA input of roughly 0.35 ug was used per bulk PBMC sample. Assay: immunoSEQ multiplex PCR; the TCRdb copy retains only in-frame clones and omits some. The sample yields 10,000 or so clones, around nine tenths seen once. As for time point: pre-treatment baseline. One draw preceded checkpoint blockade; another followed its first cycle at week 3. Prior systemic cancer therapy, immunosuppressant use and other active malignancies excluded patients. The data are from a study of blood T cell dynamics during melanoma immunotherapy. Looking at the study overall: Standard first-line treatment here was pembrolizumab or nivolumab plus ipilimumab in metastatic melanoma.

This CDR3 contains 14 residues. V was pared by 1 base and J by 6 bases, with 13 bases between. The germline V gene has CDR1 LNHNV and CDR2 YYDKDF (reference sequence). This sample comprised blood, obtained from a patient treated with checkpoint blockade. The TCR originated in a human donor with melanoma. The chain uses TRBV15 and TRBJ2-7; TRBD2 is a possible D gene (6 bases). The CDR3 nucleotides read TGTGCCACCAGCAGAGCCGGGACTGCCTCCGAGCAGTACTTC. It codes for CATSRAGTASEQYF. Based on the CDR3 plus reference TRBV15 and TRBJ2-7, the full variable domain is DAMVIQNPRYQVTQFGKPVTLSCSQTLNHNVMYWYQQKSSQAPKLLFHYYDKDFNNEADTPDNFQSRRPNTSFCFLDIRSPGLGDTAMYLCATSRAGTASEQYFGPGTRLTVT.